The source of this T cell receptor (beta chain) is a study of blood T cell repertoires in COVID-19. Trimming took 1 base from V and 2 from J; bases not matched to a gene: 4. CDR1 and CDR2 (germline): MNHEY, SMNVEV (reference sequence). CDR3 length: 16 amino acids. Profiling relied on immunoSEQ multiplex PCR, and the TCRdb table lists in-frame clones only, not all of them. The table includes more than 200,000 clones, roughly 88% detected once. This clonotype originated in a woman aged 35 to 49 who had recovered from COVID-19. Sequenced sample: peripheral blood. V is TRBV27 and J is TRBJ2-1, with 8 nucleotides matching TRBD2. The CDR3 coding sequence is TGTGCCAGCAGTTTATACGGCGGGGGGACCTACAATGAGCAGTTCTTC. Residues: CASSLYGGGTYNEQFF.